Sequencing of this TCR beta chain was carried out in a study of blood T cell repertoires in COVID-19. Sequencing used immunoSEQ multiplex PCR; TCRdb keeps in-frame clones, though not all of them. The repertoire includes hundreds of thousands of clones, about 90% of them detected once, and almost 3% sits in the top ten. Germline V gene sequence: CDR1 MNHGY, CDR2 SAAAGT. V shed 1 base and J 7 bases; nucleotides not matched to a gene: 11. The CDR3 is made up of 17 amino acids. This chain uses TRBV6-8 with TRBJ2-1; 9 positions match TRBD2. The clonotype comes from a woman aged 25 to 45 who had recovered from COVID-19. Sequencing was performed on PBMCs or T cells enriched from blood (not recorded which). The CDR3 nucleotides are TGTGCCAGCAGTTACTTCGAGCGGGAGGATCTGGGGAATGAGCAGTTCTTC. Its protein is CASSYFEREDLGNEQFF.